This T cell receptor beta chain was profiled in a study of response to subunit inactivated influenza vaccine. Findings of the study overall: The authors suggested that few new T cells are recruited per seasonal influenza vaccination.

TCRdb called the RT-PCR reads again in MiXCR, with one record for every CDR3 protein. The sample records over 400,000 distinct CDR3 sequences, 10% to 15% being singletons. This clonotype has only a few counts. Its target is unknown. CDR3 length: 17 residues. With 2 bases clipped from V and 6 bases from J, the junction kept 14 bases outside the gene matches. Germline V gives CDR1 LNHDA, CDR2 SQIVND (reference sequence). Source: PBMCs from blood, taken more than 35 days after vaccination. This TCR derives from a man between 50 and 59 years old who received an inactivated influenza vaccine. The chain is built from TRBV19 and TRBJ1-1; 8 positions agree with TRBD1. The CDR3 coding sequence is TGTGCCAGTAGTATAAGACCGGGACAGGCATTGATCCCTGAAGCTTTCTTT. It specifies CASSIRPGQALIPEAFF. The complete variable domain, with remaining parts taken from reference TRBV19 and TRBJ1-1, reads DGGITQSPKYLFRKEGQNVTLSCEQNLNHDAMYWYRQDPGQGLRLIYYSQIVNDFQKGDIAEGYSVSREKKESFPLTVTSAQKNPTAFYLCASSIRPGQALIPEAFFGQGTRLTVV.